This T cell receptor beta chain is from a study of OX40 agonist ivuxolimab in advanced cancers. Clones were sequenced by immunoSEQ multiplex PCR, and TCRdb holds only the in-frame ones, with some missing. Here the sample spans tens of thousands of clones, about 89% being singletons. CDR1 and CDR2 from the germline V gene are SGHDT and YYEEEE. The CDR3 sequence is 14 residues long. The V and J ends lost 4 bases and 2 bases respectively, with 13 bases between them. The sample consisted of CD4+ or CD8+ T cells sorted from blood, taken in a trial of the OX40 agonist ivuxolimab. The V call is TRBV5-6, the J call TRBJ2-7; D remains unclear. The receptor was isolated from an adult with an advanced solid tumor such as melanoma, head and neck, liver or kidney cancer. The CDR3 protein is CASSRDGTAYEQYF. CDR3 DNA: TGTGCCAGCAGCCGAGACGGCACAGCCTACGAGCAGTACTTC.